The 8 T cell receptor beta chains presented below share a single source sample, sequenced in a study of spatial heterogeneity in lung cancer. The study's findings and limits: How many expanded intratumoral alpha and beta TCRs were present tracked the tumor mutation count, which was a count of nonsynonymous mutations.

TCRdb recomputed calls from the 5' RACE reads with MiXCR, one row per CDR3 protein. The sample lists about 1,500 distinct CDR3 sequences, approximately 10% occurring once. Antigen specificity for these receptors is unknown. The sample's time point: sample taken at primary tumor resection. The source was lung tumor tissue, collected at surgery. All receptors derive from a female donor with early-stage non-small cell lung cancer.

By sample share, this clonotype is medium-sized (0.01 to 0.1%). Found in a library prepared for alpha chains, this beta chain is an off-target read, and its abundance has little meaning. The genes are TRBV29-1 and TRBJ2-3; D not resolved. The germline V gene has CDR1 SQVTM and CDR2 ANQGSEA. V lost 4 bases, J lost 2 bases, and 10 bases lay in between. CDR3 size: 13 residues. This CDR3 is CSVGGRTTDTQYF. The CDR3 DNA reads as TGCAGCGTTGGAGGCAGAACCACAGATACGCAGTATTTT.

This clonotype is medium-sized (0.01 to 0.1%) by share. The size of this beta chain means little, since it is a stray read in a library made for alpha chains. The chain has TRBV7-9 and TRBJ2-3; the D is unclear. V lost 1 base, J lost 2 bases, and 16 bases lay in between. The CDR3 extends over 17 amino acids. The germline CDR1 and CDR2 sequences are SEHNR and FQNEAQ (reference sequence). This chain's CDR3 is CASSLGVFQVPTDTQYF. The CDR3 nucleotides read TGTGCCAGCAGCTTAGGGGTCTTCCAGGTACCCACAGATACGCAGTATTTT.

Points on this clonotype: The size of this beta chain means little, since it is a stray read in a library made for alpha chains. The gene calls are TRBV12-3 or TRBV12-4 and TRBJ1-2, with unresolved D. The CDR3 is made up of 11 amino acids. V gave up 5 bases and J gave up 8 bases, with 9 bases separating them. CDR3 nucleotides: TGTGCCAGCAGTCTCGGTCGGGGCTACACCTTC. Translated, it gives CASSLGRGYTF.

This clonotype appeared many times. This beta chain is an unintended read in a library built for alpha chains; its size means little. The chain carries TRBV28 and TRBJ2-1; D is uncertain. Trimming stripped 0 bases from V and 0 bases from J, with 9 bases between. The length of the CDR3 is 16 residues. Germline V CDR1 and CDR2: MDHEN, SYDVKM. CDR3 sequence reads: CASSLWSSRSYNEQFF. The CDR3 DNA follows: TGTGCCAGCAGTTTATGGTCCAGTCGCTCCTACAATGAGCAGTTCTTC.

This clonotype was detected a few times. This beta chain is an off-target read within a library intended for alpha chains, so its frequency means little. The V gene is TRBV7-9, the J gene TRBJ2-1; D might be TRBD2 (7 bases). CDR3 length equals 19 residues. V was shortened by 5 bases and J by 5 bases, with 28 bases between the two germline ends. In germline, CDR1 is SEHNR, CDR2 FQNEAQ (reference sequence). The CDR3 DNA is TGTGCCAGCAGCCCAGGGGATTTGGGGCGGGAGAGGTCACACAATGAGCAGTTCTTC. Its protein product is CASSPGDLGRERSHNEQFF. Full variable domain (missing parts from reference TRBV7-9 and TRBJ2-1): DTGVSQNPRHKITKRGQNVTFRCDPISEHNRLYWYRQTLGQGPEFLTYFQNEAQLEKSRLLSDRFSAERPKGSFSTLEIQRTEQGDSAMYLCASSPGDLGRERSHNEQFFGPGTRLTVL.

This clonotype is categorized as medium-sized (0.01 to 0.1%). This beta chain is an off-target read within a library intended for alpha chains, so its frequency means little. The chain has TRBV20-1 and TRBJ2-1; 8 bases agree with TRBD2. This CDR3 is built from 16 residues. Germline V gives CDR1 DFQATT, CDR2 SNEGSKA (reference sequence). V was clipped by 4 bases and J by 10 bases; unmatched bases: 18. CDR3: CSATSGTRGLGGEQFF. The CDR3 bases are TGCAGTGCTACGAGCGGGACTAGGGGATTAGGCGGGGAGCAGTTCTTC.

This clonotype is medium-sized (0.01 to 0.1%). This beta chain is an unintended read in a library built for alpha chains; its size means little. The gene calls are TRBV25-1 and TRBJ2-3; 9 nucleotides align to TRBD1. The CDR3 contains 14 residues. From germline, CDR1 is MGHDK and CDR2 SYGVNS. The V segment lost 6 bases and the J segment 5 bases; nucleotides outside the gene matches: 6. DNA of the CDR3: TGTGCCAGCAGCAGGACAGGGGACAAAGATACGCAGTATTTT. This translates into CASSRTGDKDTQYF.

Judged by abundance, this clonotype is large. This beta chain is a stray sequence in a library constructed for alpha chains; its clone size is not meaningful. The J gene is TRBJ2-2, the V gene TRBV4-3; D remains unclear. Trimming removed 3 bases at V and 0 bases at J, with 14 bases between. The CDR3 has 17 amino acids. Germline CDR1 and CDR2: LGHNA and YSLEER. The CDR3 DNA reads as TGCGCCAGCAGCCACCTCTACAAGAAGACGAACACCGGGGAGCTGTTTTTT. Translating it yields CASSHLYKKTNTGELFF.